Sequencing of this T cell receptor beta chain was carried out in a study of blood T cell repertoires in COVID-19. At the level of the study: Some COVID-19 samples were acute and others convalescent; all came from the United States, Italy and Spain.

Original methodology: By means of reference gene primer amplification, nucleated cell counts were estimated. TCRdb's copy holds only in-frame clones and misses some; the assay was immunoSEQ multiplex PCR. V, J and clone size are those of that table, while D and trimming were read from the DNA. The sample consists of 470,000 or so clones, around 89% of them appearing once. This TCR was sampled from a woman in her thirties with acute or convalescent COVID-19. The sequencing input was peripheral blood.

The CDR3, as DNA: TGTGTCAGAAGCTCGGGACAAGGGGTCTCCTACGAGCAGTACTTC. It is translated as CVRSSGQGVSYEQYF. V gene TRBV7-5 combines with J gene TRBJ2-7; the D call in the table, TRBD1, was not verified against the DNA. TRBV7-5 is a pseudogene locus. The CDR3 has 15 amino acids.